Listed below are T cell receptor beta chains from one sample, sequenced in a study of blood T cell repertoires in COVID-19. The protocol was immunoSEQ multiplex PCR, while the TCRdb copy is restricted to in-frame clones and leaves out a portion. The data contain over 130,000 clones, about four fifths of them singletons. Sequenced: peripheral blood. Receptors were obtained from a man between 70 and 80 years old with acute or convalescent COVID-19. The CDR3 runs from the conserved cysteine through the conserved F or W. Each record gives: CDR3 DNA, CDR3 protein, V gene, clone size, D gene, J gene. D genes are given only for firm matches. Clone size appears in some rows only: once, few, many, or a class for an expanded clone.

DNA: TGTGCCAGCAGTTCCGACAGGCTTGAAGCTTTCTTT
CDR3: CASSSDRLEAFF
V: TRBV3-1/TRBV3-2
size: once
D: -
J: TRBJ1-1

DNA: TGTGCCAGCAGTTACATTACTAGCCCCTACGAGCAGTACTTC
CDR3: CASSYITSPYEQYF
V: TRBV6-2/TRBV6-3
size: few
D: -
J: TRBJ2-7

DNA: TGTGCCAGCAGCTTAGATCTGGCCTCCTACGAGCAGTACTTC
CDR3: CASSLDLASYEQYF
V: TRBV11-2
size: -
D: -
J: TRBJ2-7

DNA: TGTGCCACCAGTGATGCAGGAAGGAACACCGGGGAGCTGTTTTTT
CDR3: CATSDAGRNTGELFF
V: TRBV24-1
size: -
D: -
J: TRBJ2-2

DNA: TGTGCCAGCAGCTTATCGCGACAGGGGAATTCACCCCTCCACTTT
CDR3: CASSLSRQGNSPLHF
V: TRBV7-8
size: once
D: TRBD1
J: TRBJ1-6

DNA: TGTGCCACCGCCGACAGGTTTGGGACAGATACGCAGTATTTT
CDR3: CATADRFGTDTQYF
V: TRBV28
size: few
D: -
J: TRBJ2-3

DNA: TGCGCCAGCAGCTTGGTATTTCAGCCCCAGCATTTT
CDR3: CASSLVFQPQHF
V: TRBV5-1
size: -
D: -
J: TRBJ1-5

DNA: TGTGCCAGCAGCTCACATGACAGGGTCTACAATGAGCAGTTCTTC
CDR3: CASSSHDRVYNEQFF
V: TRBV7-9
size: few
D: TRBD1
J: TRBJ2-1

DNA: TGTGCCAGCTCACCGTGGACAGGGTCGAATGAAAAACTGTTTTTT
CDR3: CASSPWTGSNEKLFF
V: TRBV18
size: -
D: TRBD1
J: TRBJ1-4

DNA: TGTGCCAGCAGATACAGGGTGAGCACAGATACGCAGTATTTT
CDR3: CASRYRVSTDTQYF
V: TRBV2
size: -
D: -
J: TRBJ2-3

DNA: TGTGCCAGCAGCTATAGCGGGACCCCCTACGAGCAGTACTTC
CDR3: CASSYSGTPYEQYF
V: TRBV7-9
size: many
D: TRBD2
J: TRBJ2-7

DNA: TGTGCCAGCAGTCAAGGCAGCGCGGCTGGGGAGACCCAGTACTTC
CDR3: CASSQGSAAGETQYF
V: TRBV11-3
size: -
D: -
J: TRBJ2-5

DNA: TGCGCCAGCAGCTTGGGAGGACTAGCGGGAGCCGATGAGCAGTTCTTC
CDR3: CASSLGGLAGADEQFF
V: TRBV5-1
size: -
D: TRBD2
J: TRBJ2-1

DNA: TGTGCCAGCGGACAGGGGAGTGAGCAGTTCTTC
CDR3: CASGQGSEQFF
V: TRBV3-1/TRBV3-2
size: -
D: TRBD1
J: TRBJ2-1

DNA: TGTGCCAGCAGCTTAGTTCCAGGGAACAATCAGCCCCAGCATTTT
CDR3: CASSLVPGNNQPQHF
V: TRBV11-2
size: -
D: -
J: TRBJ1-5

DNA: TGTGCCAGCAGCCCGGCTCGGGCTAGCGGGGGAATAGGCAATGAGCAGTTCTTC
CDR3: CASSPARASGGIGNEQFF
V: TRBV6-2/TRBV6-3
size: -
D: TRBD2
J: TRBJ2-1

DNA: TGTGCCATCAGTGAGTCGAAGAGACAGTTTATCGGATCCCAGCATTTT
CDR3: CAISESKRQFIGSQHF
V: TRBV10-3
size: -
D: -
J: TRBJ1-5

DNA: TGTGCCAGCAGCGCGTTCAGGGTGACGGGTGAAGCTTTCTTT
CDR3: CASSAFRVTGEAFF
V: TRBV7-8
size: -
D: -
J: TRBJ1-1

DNA: TGTGCCAGTAGTTGGGGGGGGGAGAACTACAATGAGCAGTTCTTC
CDR3: CASSWGGENYNEQFF
V: TRBV19
size: -
D: TRBD2
J: TRBJ2-1

DNA: TGTGCCAGCAGTGCCGGACAGGGTCTCACAGATACGCAGTATTTT
CDR3: CASSAGQGLTDTQYF
V: TRBV6-6
size: -
D: TRBD1
J: TRBJ2-3

DNA: TGTGCCAGCAGTGATAACAGGGGCGGTAAGCCCCAGCATTTT
CDR3: CASSDNRGGKPQHF
V: TRBV6-6
size: -
D: TRBD1
J: TRBJ1-5

DNA: TGTGCCAGCAGCATACAGGGAGTGGGACAGCCCCAGCATTTT
CDR3: CASSIQGVGQPQHF
V: TRBV6-5
size: -
D: -
J: TRBJ1-5

DNA: TGTGCCAGCAGCTTGGACTACTCCTATAATTCACCCCTCCACTTT
CDR3: CASSLDYSYNSPLHF
V: TRBV5-4
size: -
D: -
J: TRBJ1-6

DNA: TGTGCCAGCAGTGAGCCGCAGGGGGCCACAACTAATGAAAAACTGTTTTTT
CDR3: CASSEPQGATTNEKLFF
V: TRBV2
size: -
D: TRBD1
J: TRBJ1-4

DNA: TGCGCCAGCAGCCAAGTCGGAGCCACGAACTACGAGCAGTACTTC
CDR3: CASSQVGATNYEQYF
V: TRBV4-1
size: few
D: -
J: TRBJ2-7

DNA: TGTGCCAGAAGCCCTAGGCAGATTCCCTACGAGCAGTACTTC
CDR3: CARSPRQIPYEQYF
V: TRBV5-3
size: -
D: -
J: TRBJ2-7

DNA: TGTGCCAGCAGCCTCTCGCGGGGGGGTGGAAACACCATATATTTT
CDR3: CASSLSRGGGNTIYF
V: TRBV7-9
size: once
D: -
J: TRBJ1-3

DNA: TGTGCCAGCAGCCTTAGGACTAGCGGGATTTCCTACAATGAGCAGTTCTTC
CDR3: CASSLRTSGISYNEQFF
V: TRBV27
size: few
D: TRBD2
J: TRBJ2-1

DNA: TGTGCCAGCAGTAAGGGGCCTACCGCCCCTGAAGCTTTCTTT
CDR3: CASSKGPTAPEAFF
V: TRBV2
size: -
D: -
J: TRBJ1-1

DNA: TGTGCCAGCAGCACGTGGGCCGACAGCGCCTATAGCAATCAGCCCCAGCATTTT
CDR3: CASSTWADSAYSNQPQHF
V: TRBV5-6
size: -
D: -
J: TRBJ1-5

DNA: TGTGCCATCAGTGTTACGGGGCAAGAGACCCAGTACTTC
CDR3: CAISVTGQETQYF
V: TRBV10-3
size: -
D: -
J: TRBJ2-5

DNA: TGCAGCGTAGGCGGTGGCTACGAGCAGTACTTC
CDR3: CSVGGGYEQYF
V: TRBV29-1
size: -
D: -
J: TRBJ2-7

DNA: TGTGCCAGCAGCACAGGGGGGGACCCAGCCAAAAACATTCAGTACTTC
CDR3: CASSTGGDPAKNIQYF
V: TRBV9
size: -
D: -
J: TRBJ2-4

DNA: TGTGCCAGCAGCCAAGACGGTACGAACACCGGGGAGCTGTTTTTT
CDR3: CASSQDGTNTGELFF
V: TRBV4-2
size: -
D: -
J: TRBJ2-2

DNA: TGTGCCCATGAGCCAGGGTGGGACGAGCAGTACTTC
CDR3: CAHEPGWDEQYF
V: TRBV11-3
size: -
D: -
J: TRBJ2-7

DNA: TGTGCCAGCAGTGAACTAGCGGGAGTACGCGAGACCCAGTACTTC
CDR3: CASSELAGVRETQYF
V: TRBV2
size: -
D: TRBD2
J: TRBJ2-5